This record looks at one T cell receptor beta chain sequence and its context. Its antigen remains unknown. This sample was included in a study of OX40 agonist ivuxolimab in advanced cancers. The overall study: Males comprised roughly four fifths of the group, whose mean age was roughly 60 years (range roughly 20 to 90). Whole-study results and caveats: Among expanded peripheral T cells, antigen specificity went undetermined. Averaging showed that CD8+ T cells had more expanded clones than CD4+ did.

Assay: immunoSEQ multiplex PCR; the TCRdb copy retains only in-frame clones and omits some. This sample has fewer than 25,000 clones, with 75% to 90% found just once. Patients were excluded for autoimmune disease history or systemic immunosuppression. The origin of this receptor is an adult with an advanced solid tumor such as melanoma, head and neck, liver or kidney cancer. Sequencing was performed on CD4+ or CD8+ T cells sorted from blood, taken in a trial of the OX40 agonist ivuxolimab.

CDR3 DNA: TGCAGCGTTGACCAGGGCGGAGATACGCAGTATTTT. It yields the protein CSVDQGGDTQYF. This chain connects TRBV29-1 to TRBJ2-3; tentative D call: TRBD1 (5 bases). V was trimmed by 3 bases and J by 5 bases, leaving 9 bases between them. The CDR3 totals 12 residues. Germline V gene lookup returns CDR1 SQVTM and CDR2 ANQGSEA.